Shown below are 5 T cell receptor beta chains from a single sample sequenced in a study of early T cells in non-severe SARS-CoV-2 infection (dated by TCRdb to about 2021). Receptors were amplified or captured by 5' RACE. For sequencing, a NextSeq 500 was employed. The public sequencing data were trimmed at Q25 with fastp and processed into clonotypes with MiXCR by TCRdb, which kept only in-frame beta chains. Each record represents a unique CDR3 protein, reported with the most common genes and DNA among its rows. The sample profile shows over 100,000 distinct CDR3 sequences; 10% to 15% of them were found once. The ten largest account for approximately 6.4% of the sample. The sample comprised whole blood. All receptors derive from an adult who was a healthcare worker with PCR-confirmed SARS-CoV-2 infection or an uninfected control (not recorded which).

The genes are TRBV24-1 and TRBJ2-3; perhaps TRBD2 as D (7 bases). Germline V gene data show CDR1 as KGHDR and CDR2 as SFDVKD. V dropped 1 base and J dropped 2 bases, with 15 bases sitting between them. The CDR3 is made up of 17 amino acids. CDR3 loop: CATSDLQGGEDTDTQYF. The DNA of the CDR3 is TGTGCCACCAGTGATTTACAGGGAGGGGAGGACACAGATACGCAGTATTTT.

The CDR3: CAITTGEGYEQYF. The CDR3 region has the DNA TGTGCCATCACGACAGGGGAGGGATACGAGCAGTACTTC. The gene calls are TRBV11-2 and TRBJ2-7; D possibly corresponds to TRBD1 (8 bases). This CDR3 is built from 13 residues. V lost 10 bases and J lost 4, with 17 bases in between. Germline V gene lookup returns CDR1 SGHAT and CDR2 FQNNGV.

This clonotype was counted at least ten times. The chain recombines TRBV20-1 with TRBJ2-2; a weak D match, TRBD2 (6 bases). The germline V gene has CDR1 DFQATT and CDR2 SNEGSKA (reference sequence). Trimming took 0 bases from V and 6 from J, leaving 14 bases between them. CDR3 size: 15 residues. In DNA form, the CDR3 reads TGCAGTGCTAGAGATATGAGGGAGGAGGCCGGGGAGCTGTTTTTT. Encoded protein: CSARDMREEAGELFF.

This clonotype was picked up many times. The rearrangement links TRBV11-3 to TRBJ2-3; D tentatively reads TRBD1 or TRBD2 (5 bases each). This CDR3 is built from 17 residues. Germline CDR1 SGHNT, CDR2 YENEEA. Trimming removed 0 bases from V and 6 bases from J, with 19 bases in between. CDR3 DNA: TGTGCCAGCAGCTTAGATCGCCTCGGGGACCCTTCGGATACGCAGTATTTT. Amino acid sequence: CASSLDRLGDPSDTQYF.

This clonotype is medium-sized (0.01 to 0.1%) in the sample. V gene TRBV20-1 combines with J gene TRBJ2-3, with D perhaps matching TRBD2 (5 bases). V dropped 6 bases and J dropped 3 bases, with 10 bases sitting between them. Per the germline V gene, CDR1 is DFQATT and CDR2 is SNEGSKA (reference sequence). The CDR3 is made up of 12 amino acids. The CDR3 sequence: CSARRGTDTQYF. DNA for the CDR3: TGCAGTGCAAGACGAGGGACAGATACGCAGTATTTT.